This TCR beta chain derives from a study of T cell changes during pregnancy in multiple sclerosis. Trimming at V came to 6 bases and at J to 4 bases, leaving 6 bases not matched to a gene. The CDR3 runs to 13 residues. The V gene's germline CDR1 is SGHDT and CDR2 YYEEEE. The data were produced by immunoSEQ multiplex PCR, yet TCRdb's version contains in-frame clones alone and is incomplete. The sample records about 80,000 clones, 92% being singletons. The chain joins TRBV5-6 to TRBJ2-5, with 7 bases that match TRBD1. Here the sequenced sample was peripheral blood, taken before pregnancy. The sequence derives from a female donor with multiple sclerosis, enrolled in a pregnancy study. CDR3 loop: CASTGDRAETQYF. In nucleotides, the CDR3 is TGTGCCAGCACCGGAGACAGGGCAGAGACCCAGTACTTC.